A single TCR beta chain is shown here with its context. This clonotype was counted at least ten times. No antigen is known for it. Base qualities are not recorded, but no much larger clone differs from it by a single base. For repertoire sequencing, TCR beta CDR3 regions were amplified from RNA transcripts. The first round was an RT-PCR using HTBI primers with the Qiagen OneStep RT-PCR kit, and this first round was followed by a second-round multiplex PCR, then size selection and purification. Libraries were sequenced paired-end with 100 bp reads on an Illumina HiSeq2000. The authors' analysis ran thus. SOAPnuke was used to process the reads, throwing out any read that had adapters, had uncalled bases, had a mean Phred below 15, or lacked an exact constant-primer or identifier match. COPE v1.2.5 was used to merge high-quality paired reads. Each unique nucleotide sequence was defined as a clonotype, and clonotypes were aligned to IMGT TRB V, D and J references with MiTCR v1.1. The analysis was limited to V-J combinations with a frequency above 0.0001, which together covered around 99% of the repertoires. A TCR clonal expansion and chaos score per V-J combination was defined as the ratio of F50 clonal expansion to chaos observed in the TCRdist matrix. Features were reduced by Welch's t-statistics and random forest to around 14 V-J combinations, which fed a naive Bayes classifier. The Morisita-Horn index was used to measure how similar the thyroid and blood repertoires were. In TCRdb, the public reads were trimmed at Q25 with fastp and aligned with MiXCR, with productive beta chains retained. For every CDR3 protein sequence, its rows merge into one entry that carries the most common genes and DNA. None of the V and J calls come from the authors' own analysis; TCRdb made them. The sample table shows around 340,000 distinct CDR3 sequences, and 17% are seen once. The ten largest make up about 12% of the sample.

The sample comes from a study of Graves' ophthalmopathy and Graves' hyperthyroidism (dated by TCRdb to 2016 to 2019). Context from the whole study: Peripheral blood was collected at initial diagnosis, prior to any treatment. After sampling, hyperthyroidism patients received methimazole starting at 30 mg daily, and ophthalmopathy patients received high-dose intravenous methylprednisolone. For independent validation, a separate cohort was made up of around 19 hyperthyroidism patients plus 17 patients who later progressed from hyperthyroidism to ophthalmopathy. TCR beta repertoire signatures were used to distinguish Graves' ophthalmopathy from Graves' hyperthyroidism and to predict progression to ophthalmopathy. In over five hyperthyroidism patients, the T-cell repertoires found in thyroid tissue were compared with those found in blood. In total, 135 blood samples were TCR-sequenced: approximately 40 ophthalmopathy, some 75 hyperthyroidism and some 17 hyperthyroidism-to-ophthalmopathy patients. A discovery set of 95 to 100 patients (around 45 ophthalmopathy, about 55 stable hyperthyroidism) was enrolled to explore V-J signatures distinguishing ophthalmopathy from hyperthyroidism. Results the study describes overall, beyond this receptor: In validation, the model predicted ophthalmopathy progression with about 71% sensitivity and roughly 72% specificity; 12 predicted patients were CT-confirmed with GO in a median of roughly 6.8 months. The 13-signature model separated ophthalmopathy from stable hyperthyroidism with 85% to 90% sensitivity and 81.08% specificity in cross-validation, and 80%/75% in the test set. Among expanded thyroid clonotypes with frequency above 0.001, most also showed up in blood, which suggests that blood repertoires may reflect the thyroid immune response. Sample size was not predetermined statistically, and investigators were not blinded to group allocation.

Ophthalmopathy patients had moderately to severely active disease, Clinical Activity Score of at least 3, NOSPECS grade of at least 4, and disease duration under 3 months. Patients with other autoimmune diseases, uncontrolled infections, pregnancy or lactation were excluded from the study. Diagnosis relied on clinical symptoms, serum thyroxine, TRAb, thyroid ultrasound and orbital computed tomography. PBMCs were isolated from 7.5 to 10 ml of fresh peripheral blood by Ficoll-Paque density gradient centrifugation. Total RNA was extracted with Trizol reagent and quality-checked on an Agilent 2100 Bioanalyzer. At the junction V is shortened by 0 bases and J by 7 bases, with 12 bases in between. The CDR3 runs 14 amino acids, cysteine and phenylalanine included. Only the CDR3 portion is preserved as DNA: 42 bases, with reading frame beginning at the first base.

The sequencing sample was made of peripheral blood. This sequence uses TRBV12-3 or TRBV12-4 and TRBJ1-1; the D gene is unclear. The sequence derives from an adult man with Graves' ophthalmopathy. For the CDR3, the sequence is CASSLAFRAGEAFF. In nucleotides, the sequence is TGTGCCAGCAGTTTAGCTTTTCGGGCAGGTGAAGCTTTCTTT.